The rows below give T cell receptor beta chains drawn from one sample of a study of control samples from healthy donors and cancer patients. Repertoires were generated with immunoSEQ multiplex PCR, while TCRdb's copy carries only in-frame clones and drops some. The sample has 150,000 to 200,000 clones; around 90% are singletons. The specimen sequenced was blood. These receptors were collected from a woman aged 45-59 years in good health. CDR3s leave out the opening cysteine and the closing phenylalanine or tryptophan.

v_gene: TRBV5-4; len: 13; j_gene: TRBJ2-7; CDR3aa: ASSQAGTVTYEQY
v_gene: TRBV7-2; len: 16; j_gene: TRBJ1-2; CDR3aa: ASSLRALGTGGAGGYT
v_gene: TRBV5-1; len: 15; j_gene: TRBJ1-1; CDR3aa: ASSLVPGQGAGTEAF
v_gene: TRBV9; len: 12; j_gene: TRBJ1-1; CDR3aa: ASSERPGSTEAF
v_gene: TRBV29-1; len: 13; j_gene: TRBJ1-1; CDR3aa: SVAGHGTMNTEAF
v_gene: TRBV15; len: 11; j_gene: TRBJ1-6; CDR3aa: ATRRDRDSPLH
v_gene: TRBV7-3; len: 12; j_gene: TRBJ1-6; CDR3aa: ASSLAGGNSPLH
v_gene: TRBV10-3; len: 12; j_gene: TRBJ1-1; CDR3aa: ATRNRDGWTEAF
v_gene: TRBV27; len: 14; j_gene: TRBJ2-7; CDR3aa: ASSLSGTATFSAQY
v_gene: TRBV5-1; len: 14; j_gene: TRBJ1-6; CDR3aa: ASSLEGSSYNSPLH
v_gene: TRBV10-3; len: 12; j_gene: TRBJ2-7; CDR3aa: AISEGDREYEQY
v_gene: TRBV19; len: 11; j_gene: TRBJ1-5; CDR3aa: ASSTFKGQPQH
v_gene: TRBV28; len: 12; j_gene: TRBJ2-3; CDR3aa: ASISTSGGDTQY
v_gene: TRBV19; len: 16; j_gene: TRBJ1-1; CDR3aa: ASSIGLYGQLIHTEAF
v_gene: TRBV27; len: 11; j_gene: TRBJ2-7; CDR3aa: ASSLAGEYEQY
v_gene: TRBV4-3; len: 15; j_gene: TRBJ2-2; CDR3aa: ASSQEMRTGDTGELF
v_gene: TRBV15; len: 14; j_gene: TRBJ2-6; CDR3aa: ATSRQGGSGANVLT
v_gene: TRBV6-2/TRBV6-3; len: 15; j_gene: TRBJ1-5; CDR3aa: ASSSPTGGGGNQPQH
v_gene: TRBV6-4; len: 11; j_gene: TRBJ1-6; CDR3aa: ASRLDSGSPLH
v_gene: TRBV9; len: 11; j_gene: TRBJ1-1; CDR3aa: ASSVAATSEAF
v_gene: TRBV20-1; len: 9; j_gene: TRBJ1-4; CDR3aa: SANLGEKLF
v_gene: TRBV3-1/TRBV3-2; len: 13; j_gene: TRBJ2-3; CDR3aa: ASSQMGIDTDTQY
v_gene: TRBV30; len: 12; j_gene: TRBJ1-5; CDR3aa: AWAATSFNQPQH
v_gene: TRBV4-2; len: 14; j_gene: TRBJ1-4; CDR3aa: ASSQDGGAFSEKLF
v_gene: TRBV7-9; len: 13; j_gene: TRBJ2-7; CDR3aa: ASSLTGGWDYEQY
v_gene: TRBV30; len: 12; j_gene: TRBJ1-2; CDR3aa: AWSVGTGGYGYT
v_gene: TRBV27; len: 11; j_gene: TRBJ1-1; CDR3aa: ASSLGFYTEAF
v_gene: TRBV4-3; len: 13; j_gene: TRBJ1-2; CDR3aa: ASSTSAQTLYGYT
v_gene: TRBV7-2; len: 13; j_gene: TRBJ2-7; CDR3aa: ASSLAALSSYEQY
v_gene: TRBV2; len: 14; j_gene: TRBJ1-6; CDR3aa: ASSDPGGSYNSPLH
v_gene: TRBV30; len: 13; j_gene: TRBJ1-1; CDR3aa: AWSALGGGASEAF
v_gene: TRBV6-6; len: 14; j_gene: TRBJ2-1; CDR3aa: ASSRSGTSVYNEQF
v_gene: TRBV7-9; len: 13; j_gene: TRBJ2-7; CDR3aa: ASSLSTAQGYEQY